A single sample gave rise to the 5 T cell receptor beta chains below, sequenced in a study of T cells in localized non-small cell lung cancer. The assay was immunoSEQ multiplex PCR, and TCRdb's table has in-frame clones only and misses some. The repertoire holds around 28,000 clones, with 85% to 90% as singletons. The source material was peripheral blood, sampled before any cancer treatment. The receptors originated from a female donor over 55 with stage I lung adenocarcinoma.

Here the CDR3 DNA reads TGTGCCAGCAGCTTAGGCATAAGCTATGGCTACACCTTC. Its translation is CASSLGISYGYTF. V usage is TRBV7-2 and J usage is TRBJ1-2; D remains ambiguous. The V end lost 1 base, the J end lost 4 bases, and 7 bases lay between the germline ends. Germline CDR1 SGHTA, CDR2 FQGNSA. The CDR3 sequence is 13 residues long.

The chain recombines TRBV9 with TRBJ2-3; D assignment may be TRBD1 or TRBD2 (5 bases each). Germline CDR1 and CDR2: SGDLS and YYNGEE. Deletions cut 4 bases from V and 2 bases from J, with 11 bases between. CDR3 size: 14 residues. CDR3: CASSRDGATDTQYF. The CDR3 region has the DNA TGTGCCAGCAGCCGCGACGGGGCCACAGATACGCAGTATTTT.

The V call is TRBV15, the J call TRBJ1-1, with D hard to call. Germline loops: CDR1 LNHNV, CDR2 YYDKDF (reference sequence). Trimming cost V 1 base and J 1 base, with 4 bases left between them. The CDR3 contains 13 residues. The CDR3: CATSRAPNTEAFF. The DNA of the CDR3 is TGTGCCACCAGCAGAGCTCCGAACACTGAAGCTTTCTTT. Combining the CDR3 with reference TRBV15 and TRBJ1-1 gives the whole variable domain DAMVIQNPRYQVTQFGKPVTLSCSQTLNHNVMYWYQQKSSQAPKLLFHYYDKDFNNEADTPDNFQSRRPNTSFCFLDIRSPGLGDTAMYLCATSRAPNTEAFFGQGTRLTVV.

This rearrangement joins TRBV25-1 to TRBJ2-2; no clear D gene. Germline assignment: CDR1 MGHDK and CDR2 SYGVNS. V was pared by 10 bases and J by 4 bases, with 16 bases between. CDR3 length: 14 residues. CDR3 coding DNA: TGTGCCACCCGGAGTCCCCTGGCCACCGGGGAGCTGTTTTTT. Residues: CATRSPLATGELFF.

The gene calls are TRBV5-1 and TRBJ2-2; possible D gene TRBD2, 6 bases. The CDR3 contains 16 residues. The V and J ends lost 0 bases and 3 bases respectively, with 12 bases between them. Per the germline V gene, CDR1 is SGHRS and CDR2 is YFSETQ. CDR3 amino acids: CASSLAGSGYTGELFF. In nucleotides, the CDR3 is TGCGCCAGCAGCTTGGCCGGGAGCGGATACACCGGGGAGCTGTTTTTT.